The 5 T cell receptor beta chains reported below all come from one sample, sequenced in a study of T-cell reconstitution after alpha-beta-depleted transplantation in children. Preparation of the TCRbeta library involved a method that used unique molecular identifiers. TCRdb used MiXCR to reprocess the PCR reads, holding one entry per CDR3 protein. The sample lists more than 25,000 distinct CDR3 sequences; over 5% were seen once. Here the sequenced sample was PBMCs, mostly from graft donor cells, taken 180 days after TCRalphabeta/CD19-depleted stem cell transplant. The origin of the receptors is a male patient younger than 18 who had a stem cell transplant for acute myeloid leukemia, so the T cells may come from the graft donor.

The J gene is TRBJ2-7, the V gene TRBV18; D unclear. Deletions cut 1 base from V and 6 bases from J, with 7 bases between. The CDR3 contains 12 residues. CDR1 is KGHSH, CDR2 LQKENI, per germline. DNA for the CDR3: TGTGCCAGCTCACCACAGCGCTCCGAGCAGTACTTC. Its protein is CASSPQRSEQYF.

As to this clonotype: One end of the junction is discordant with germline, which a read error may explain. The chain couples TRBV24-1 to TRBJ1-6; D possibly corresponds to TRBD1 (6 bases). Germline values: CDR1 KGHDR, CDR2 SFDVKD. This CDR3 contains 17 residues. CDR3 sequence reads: CATSDLQGTSYNSPLHF. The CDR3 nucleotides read TGTGCCACCAGTGATTTGCAGGGGACTTCCTATAATTCTCCCCTCCACTTT.

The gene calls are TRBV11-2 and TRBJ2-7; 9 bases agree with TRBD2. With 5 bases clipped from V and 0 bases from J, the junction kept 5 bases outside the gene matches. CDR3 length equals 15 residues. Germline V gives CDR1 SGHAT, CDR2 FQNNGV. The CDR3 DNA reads TGTGCCAGCAGCCCGACTAGCGGTAGCTCCTACGAGCAGTACTTC. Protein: CASSPTSGSSYEQYF. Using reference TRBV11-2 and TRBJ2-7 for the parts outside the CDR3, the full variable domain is EAGVAQSPRYKIIEKRQSVAFWCNPISGHATLYWYQQILGQGPKLLIQFQNNGVVDDSQLPKDRFSAERLKGVDSTLKIQPAKLEDSAVYLCASSPTSGSSYEQYFGPGTRLTVT.

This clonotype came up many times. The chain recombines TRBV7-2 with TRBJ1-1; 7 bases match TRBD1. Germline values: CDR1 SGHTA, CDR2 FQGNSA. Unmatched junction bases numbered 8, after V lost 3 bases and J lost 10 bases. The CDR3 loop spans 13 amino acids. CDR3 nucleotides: TGTGCCAGCAGCTTTGAACGACAGGGCGGAGCTTTCTTT. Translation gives CASSFERQGGAFF.

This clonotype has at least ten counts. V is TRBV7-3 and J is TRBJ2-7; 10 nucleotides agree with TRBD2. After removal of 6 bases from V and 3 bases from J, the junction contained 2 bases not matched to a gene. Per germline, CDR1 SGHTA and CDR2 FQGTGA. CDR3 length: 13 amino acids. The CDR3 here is CASRTSGFYEQYF. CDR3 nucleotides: TGTGCCAGCAGGACTAGCGGGTTCTACGAGCAGTACTTC.